This T cell receptor (beta chain) was identified during a study of T cells after yellow fever vaccination. Study-level results: FACS-sorted repertoires might harbor abundant contaminating clonotypes from the bulk population. At around 96% for CD4 and almost 90% for CD8, most primary-vaccination clones showed up again after the booster.

TCRdb itself ran the 5' RACE reads through MiXCR, one entry per CDR3 protein. This sample yields about 73,000 distinct CDR3 sequences, of which around 7.7% are seen a single time; 35% to 45% belongs to the top ten. This clonotype has at least ten counts. The antigen is not known. This clonotype was obtained from a man aged 25-45 years who received the YFV17D yellow fever vaccine. Material: CD8+ T cells sorted from PBMCs, obtained on the day of the yellow fever booster vaccination.

The CDR3 nucleotides read TGTGCCAGCAGTTGGGACTGGCCCTCGGTGGAGCTGTTTTTT. This translates into CASSWDWPSVELFF. The rearrangement uses TRBV12-3 or TRBV12-4 and TRBJ2-2, with TRBD2 as a possible D gene (6 bases). The CDR3 has 14 amino acids. V lost 4 bases and J lost 10, with 16 bases in between.